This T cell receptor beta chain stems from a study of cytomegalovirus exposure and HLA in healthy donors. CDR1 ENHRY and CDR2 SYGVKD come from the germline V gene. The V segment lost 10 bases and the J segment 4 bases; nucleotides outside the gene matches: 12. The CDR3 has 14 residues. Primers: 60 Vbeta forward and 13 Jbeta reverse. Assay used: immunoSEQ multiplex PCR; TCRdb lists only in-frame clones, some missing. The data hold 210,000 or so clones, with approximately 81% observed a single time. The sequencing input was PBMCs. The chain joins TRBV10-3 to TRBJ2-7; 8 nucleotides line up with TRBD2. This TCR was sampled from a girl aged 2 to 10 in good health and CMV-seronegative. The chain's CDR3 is CATHAGTRMYEQYF. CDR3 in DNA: TGTGCCACCCACGCGGGGACTAGGATGTACGAGCAGTACTTC.